These 21 T cell receptor beta chains originate from one sample sequenced in a study of neurological immune-mediated disorders. TCRdb re-called the 5' RACE reads with MiXCR, one entry per CDR3 protein. The repertoire consists of under 90,000 distinct CDR3 sequences, with 10% occurring once and the leading ten covering 1.8%. Sequencing input: PBMCs. All receptors derive from a man in his forties in good health.

This clonotype occurred many times. The CDR3 loop is CSVGGRGAVTQYF. CDR3 sequence (DNA): TGCAGCGTTGGAGGCAGAGGTGCTGTGACCCAGTACTTC. The V call is TRBV29-1, the J call TRBJ2-5; D uncertain. CDR3 length equals 13 residues. The V end was cut by 4 bases, the J end by 7 bases, with 16 bases between. CDR1 SQVTM and CDR2 ANQGSEA come from the germline V gene.

This clonotype was seen ten or more times. V is TRBV25-1 and J is TRBJ2-1; D is possibly TRBD1 (5 bases). The CDR3 loop spans 12 amino acids. Trimming took off 2 bases at V and 8 bases at J, with 7 bases between the two ends. The germline V gene has CDR1 MGHDK and CDR2 SYGVNS. In DNA, the CDR3 is TGTGCCAGCAGTGAACAGGGATATGAGCAGTTCTTC. Translating gives CASSEQGYEQFF.

In this sample, this clonotype turned up many times. The chain uses TRBV5-1 and TRBJ1-6; no firm D call. Trimming stripped 4 bases from V and 9 bases from J, with 11 bases between. The CDR3 consists of 13 residues. Germline-derived CDR1 and CDR2 are SGHRS and YFSETQ. In DNA form, the CDR3 reads TGCGCCAGCAGCCCGGATAGACCTTCACCCCTCCACTTT. Translated, it gives CASSPDRPSPLHF. Complete variable domain (other parts from reference TRBV5-1 and TRBJ1-6): KAGVTQTPRYLIKTRGQQVTLSCSPISGHRSVSWYQQTPGQGLQFLFEYFSETQRNKGNFPGRFSGRQFSNSRSEMNVSTLELGDSALYLCASSPDRPSPLHFGNGTRLTVT.

This clonotype was counted at least ten times. V usage is TRBV7-3 and J usage is TRBJ2-3, with 7 bases identical to TRBD2. The germline gives CDR1 SGHTA, CDR2 FQGTGA. The CDR3 totals 16 residues. J was trimmed by 1 base and V by 5 bases; bases with no gene match: 9. The CDR3 region is CASSPGRRGGTDTQYF. The CDR3 DNA is TGTGCCAGCAGCCCAGGGCGCCGGGGGGGCACAGATACGCAGTATTTT. Full variable domain (rest looked up from reference TRBV7-3 and TRBJ2-3): GAGVSQTPSNKVTEKGKYVELRCDPISGHTALYWYRQSLGQGPEFLIYFQGTGAADDSGLPNDRFFAVRPEGSVSTLKIQRTERGDSAVYLCASSPGRRGGTDTQYFGPGTRLTVL.

There are many counts of this clonotype. The J gene is TRBJ2-1, the V gene TRBV12-3 or TRBV12-4, with 8 bases fitting TRBD2. The V segment lost 4 bases and the J segment 9 bases; nucleotides outside the gene matches: 11. This CDR3 has 15 amino acids. CDR3 residues: CASSSPGGASSEQFF. In nucleotides, the CDR3 is TGTGCCAGCAGTTCCCCCGGGGGGGCCTCTTCTGAGCAGTTCTTC.

This clonotype was seen repeatedly, ten times or more. The genes are TRBV4-2 and TRBJ2-7; D call uncertain. CDR3 length equals 15 residues. The germline V gene encodes CDR1 LGHNA and CDR2 YNFKEQ. Trimming removed 2 bases from V and 3 bases from J, with 14 bases in between. CDR3 sequence: CASSQSPTVSYEQYF. The CDR3 nucleotides read TGTGCCAGCAGCCAATCGCCTACGGTTAGCTACGAGCAGTACTTC.

In its sample, this clonotype was seen many times. This chain links TRBV6-5 with TRBJ1-1, with a weak D call TRBD1 (6 bases). The V and J ends lost 4 bases and 10 bases respectively, with 22 bases between them. The V gene's germline CDR1 is MNHEY and CDR2 SVGAGI. CDR3 length equals 15 residues. The CDR3 coding sequence is TGTGCCAGCAGTTCCGTCAAGGACAGTAGGAGGGGAGCTTTCTTT. Amino acid sequence: CASSSVKDSRRGAFF.

This clonotype was seen many times. The rearrangement joins TRBV5-5 to TRBJ2-3, with 8 bases fitting TRBD2. Trimming cost V 3 bases and J 3 bases; bases outside gene matches: 6. CDR3 length: 15 residues. Germline V gene lookup returns CDR1 SGHKS and CDR2 YYEKEE (reference sequence). The CDR3 loop is CASSSDSGTTDTQYF. CDR3 bases: TGTGCCAGCAGCTCCGATAGCGGGACTACAGATACGCAGTATTTT.

There are many counts of this clonotype. The rearrangement uses TRBV3-1 and TRBJ2-5; 11 bases are shared with TRBD2. CDR3 size: 16 residues. Trimming at V came to 4 bases and at J to 5 bases, leaving 9 bases not matched to a gene. Germline CDR1 is LGHDT and CDR2 is YNNKEL (reference sequence). CDR3 coding DNA: TGTGCCAGCAGCCCGGAACTAGCGGGGGCTGAGGAGACCCAGTACTTC. It codes for CASSPELAGAEETQYF.

The table lists this clonotype with many counts. This rearrangement joins TRBV5-6 to TRBJ2-7; 8 nucleotides match TRBD2. The CDR3 has 13 residues. V lost 7 bases to trimming and J lost 6 bases; unmatched junction nucleotides: 9. Germline assignment: CDR1 SGHDT and CDR2 YYEEEE. CDR3 region: CASSWAGGREQYF. As DNA, the CDR3 is TGTGCCAGCTCCTGGGCGGGAGGTCGCGAGCAGTACTTC.

This clonotype showed up many times. This chain joins TRBV20-1 and TRBJ2-1; 7 bases are shared with TRBD2. The germline V gene encodes CDR1 DFQATT and CDR2 SNEGSKA (reference sequence). J lost 10 bases, V lost 5 bases, and 8 bases had no gene match. This CDR3 comprises 12 residues. CDR3 loop: CSAPNSGSEQFF. CDR3 coding DNA: TGCAGTGCTCCGAATAGCGGGTCCGAGCAGTTCTTC.

This clonotype was seen at least ten times. The gene calls are TRBV20-1 and TRBJ2-2, with 15 positions matching TRBD2. V trimming: 5 bases; J trimming: 2 bases; junction bases outside the gene matches: 6. The CDR3 is 17 amino acids. Germline V gene sequence: CDR1 DFQATT, CDR2 SNEGSKA (reference sequence). The CDR3 DNA follows: TGCAGTGCTGAAGGACTAGCGGGGGGGCTAAACACCGGGGAGCTGTTTTTT. Its translation is CSAEGLAGGLNTGELFF.

This sequence joins TRBV29-1 and TRBJ2-3; 9 bases match TRBD2. Losses at the gene ends were 4 bases for V and 6 bases for J; bases not matched to a gene: 8. Germline-derived CDR1 and CDR2 are SQVTM and ANQGSEA. This CDR3 comprises 14 residues. CDR3 DNA sequence: TGCAGCGTTGCCGGCGGGGGGGCCGGGGATACGCAGTATTTT. Translating gives CSVAGGGAGDTQYF.

Ten or more counts support this clonotype. The chain links TRBV10-1 to TRBJ2-1; 7 bases align to TRBD1. V was clipped by 4 bases and J by 7 bases; unmatched bases: 7. Germline CDR1 WNHNN, CDR2 SYGVQD (reference sequence). CDR3 length: 14 amino acids. The CDR3 DNA reads TGCGCCAGCAGTGGTAGGGACAGACTTAATGAGCAGTTCTTC. This translates into CASSGRDRLNEQFF.

This clonotype was found many times. The chain combines TRBV20-1 with TRBJ2-1; 9 positions agree with TRBD2. The germline gives CDR1 DFQATT, CDR2 SNEGSKA (reference sequence). CDR3 size: 15 residues. V lost 5 bases and J lost 1; bases outside the gene matches: 6. For the CDR3, the DNA is TGCAGTGCTCCTTTAGCGGGAGTTTCCTACAATGAGCAGTTCTTC. It is translated as CSAPLAGVSYNEQFF.

This clonotype was observed at least ten times. The CDR3, as DNA: TGTGCCAGCAGCCGTAGGGTCGGGGAGCTGTTTTTT. Its protein product is CASSRRVGELFF. The chain combines TRBV27 with TRBJ2-2; D ambiguous. This CDR3 has 12 amino acids. CDR1 is MNHEY and CDR2 is SMNVEV in the germline V gene (reference sequence). Trimming pared 6 bases from V and 7 bases from J, leaving 9 bases between.

This clonotype was seen ten or more times. The rearrangement links TRBV10-3 to TRBJ1-5, with D maybe TRBD1 (6 bases). The V gene's germline CDR1 is ENHRY and CDR2 SYGVKD. V was trimmed by 3 bases and J by 0 bases, leaving 9 bases between them. The CDR3 is made up of 15 amino acids. In nucleotides, the CDR3 is TGTGCCATCAGTGACGGACAGCTTAGCAATCAGCCCCAGCATTTT. Protein sequence: CAISDGQLSNQPQHF.

This clonotype qualifies as medium-sized. The chain links TRBV5-6 to TRBJ2-5; D is undetermined. The V gene's germline CDR1 is SGHDT and CDR2 YYEEEE. The CDR3 is made up of 14 amino acids. V was trimmed by 0 bases and J by 2 bases, leaving 8 bases between them. CDR3 sequence reads: CASSLGPQQETQYF. The CDR3 coding sequence is TGTGCCAGCAGCTTGGGACCTCAACAAGAGACCCAGTACTTC.

The sample holds many counts of this clonotype. The gene calls are TRBV5-1 and TRBJ1-1; the match to TRBD1 covers 8 bases. The V segment lost 4 bases and the J segment 4 bases; nucleotides outside the gene matches: 6. CDR1 and CDR2 from the germline V gene are SGHRS and YFSETQ. The CDR3 is 14 amino acids. CDR3 sequence: CASSTNQGATEAFF. CDR3 nucleotides: TGCGCCAGCAGCACCAATCAGGGGGCCACTGAAGCTTTCTTT.

For this clonotype: Likely a read error: the CDR3 ends without its conserved phenylalanine or tryptophan. The chain links TRBV29-1 to TRBJ2-3; D possibly matches TRBD1 or TRBD2 (5 bases each). The CDR3 runs to 14 residues. CDR1 is SQVTM, CDR2 ANQGSEA, per germline. This CDR3 reads CSVEGWTSTDTQYS. The CDR3 DNA reads as TGTAGCGTTGAAGGGTGGACAAGCACAGATACGCAGTATTCT.

The sample holds many counts of this clonotype. The V call is TRBV11-2, the J call TRBJ2-2, with D perhaps matching TRBD2 (6 bases). Germline assignment: CDR1 SGHAT and CDR2 FQNNGV. The ends were cut back, 4 bases at V and 4 bases at J, with 16 bases in the middle. The CDR3 is 16 residues long. The CDR3: CASSSLMGRRTGELFF. The CDR3 region has the DNA TGTGCCAGCAGCTCCCTCATGGGGAGGCGCACCGGGGAGCTGTTTTTT.